The 16 T cell receptor beta chains listed next were all sequenced from one sample in a study of T cell clonality in common variable immunodeficiency. TCRdb's table, derived via immunoSEQ multiplex PCR, lists solely in-frame clones and lacks some. The sample yields tens of thousands of clones, without any singletons. Sequences were obtained from peripheral blood mononuclear cells. Source of these receptors: a person aged 18 to 75 in good health.

Comment on this clone: The CDR3 extends 3 residues past the end of the read, so its final part is completed from the germline J gene. The chain carries TRBV19 and TRBJ2-2; D not resolved. The CDR3 runs to 15 residues. Trimming removed 1 base at V and 2 bases at J, with 8 bases between. Per the germline V gene, CDR1 is LNHDA and CDR2 is SQIVND (reference sequence). The CDR3 spells CASSIGRLNTGELFF. The DNA read from the CDR3 is TGTGCCAGTAGTATAGGCAGGCTCAACACCGGGGAG.

The table lists this clone with many counts. The CDR3 bases that were read are TGTGCCAGCAGGCGGACAGCGACCGGGGAG. As protein: CASRRTATGE. The full CDR3 sequence reads CASRRTATGELFF. This chain uses TRBV2 with TRBJ2-2; TRBD1 might be the D (6 bases). Sequencing ends 3 residues short of the CDR3 end; the germline J gene provides the rest. The V gene lost 6 bases and the J gene lost 5 bases, with 10 bases spanning the gap. The germline CDR1 and CDR2 sequences are SNHLY and FYNNEI. There are 13 residues in the CDR3.

At least ten counts were recorded for this clone. Sequencing ends 3 residues short of the CDR3 end; the germline J gene provides the rest. This rearrangement joins TRBV29-1 to TRBJ2-7; D may be TRBD2 (6 bases). The CDR3 is made up of 13 amino acids. CDR1 SQVTM and CDR2 ANQGSEA come from the germline V gene. V was clipped by 5 bases and J by 0 bases, with 11 bases between them. Partial CDR3 DNA: TGCAGCGTTATGGGACTCCACTCCTACGAG. This gives the protein CSVMGLHSYE. Given in full, the CDR3 is CSVMGLHSYEQYF.

This clone came up many times. The read ends 3 residues before the CDR3 terminus; that terminus is restored from the germline J gene. V and J are TRBV7-9 and TRBJ1-1; a possible D gene is TRBD1 (5 bases). Germline lookup yields CDR1 SEHNR and CDR2 FQNEAQ (reference sequence). The CDR3 runs 15 residues. The V and J ends lost 5 bases and 0 bases respectively, with 13 bases between them. The chain's CDR3 is CASSRPGGMNTEAFF. The CDR3 DNA, read in part, is TGTGCCAGCAGCCGACCGGGGGGGATGAACACTGAA.

This clone was observed many times. Sequencing ends 3 residues short of the CDR3 end; the germline J gene provides the rest. The V call is TRBV30, the J call TRBJ1-6, with D possibly being TRBD1 (6 bases). Trimming left V 0 bases short and J 7 bases short, with 13 bases between. CDR3 size: 15 residues. CDR1 is GTSNPN, CDR2 SVGIG, per germline (reference sequence). The chain's CDR3 is CAWSVQGQRNSPLHF. The covered CDR3 bases are TGTGCCTGGAGTGTACAAGGACAGCGGAATTCACCC.

At least ten counts were recorded for this clone. The observed sequence ends 3 residues before the CDR3 terminus, with the missing tail filled in from the germline J gene. The V call is TRBV20-1, the J call TRBJ2-1, with 7 bases matching TRBD2. V was pared by 6 bases and J by 2 bases, with 10 bases of the junction left unmatched. This CDR3 has 15 amino acids. Looked up from germline, CDR1 is DFQATT and CDR2 is SNEGSKA (reference sequence). The CDR3 loop reads CSAEGVAGAYNEQFF. The DNA read from the CDR3 is TGCAGTGCCGAGGGTGTTGCGGGAGCCTACAATGAG.

This clone appeared many times. The sequence runs out 3 residues before the end of the CDR3; the remainder is reconstructed from the germline J gene. This chain uses TRBV5-4 with TRBJ2-1; the D is unclear. V gave up 1 base and J gave up 5 bases, with 7 bases separating them. The CDR3 spans 13 residues. Germline V lookup: CDR1 SGHNT, CDR2 YYREEE (reference sequence). CDR3 DNA, as far as it was read: TGTGCCAGCAGCTTGATGCGGAACAATGAG. Translating it yields CASSLMRNNE. Given in full, the CDR3 is CASSLMRNNEQFF.

This clone has a count of ten or more. The DNA ends 3 residues before the CDR3 does, and the rest of the CDR3 is filled in from the germline J gene. The chain couples TRBV12-3 or TRBV12-4 to TRBJ1-1; 8 nucleotides agree with TRBD1. J gave up 1 base and V 6 bases, and 7 bases lay outside the gene matches. This CDR3 region has 15 residues. Partial CDR3 DNA: TGTGCCAGCAGCCCTCTCCAGGGGGCGAACACTGAA. Amino acids: CASSPLQGANTE. The full CDR3 protein is CASSPLQGANTEAFF.

This clone was recorded at least ten times. The read ends 3 residues shy of where the CDR3 ends; the end is completed using the germline J gene. V and J are TRBV20-1 and TRBJ1-2; 7 bases line up with TRBD1. Germline V gives CDR1 DFQATT, CDR2 SNEGSKA (reference sequence). Losses at the gene ends were 1 base for V and 5 bases for J; bases not matched to a gene: 4. The CDR3 is made up of 13 amino acids. The CDR3 here is CSARALQGYGYTF. The covered CDR3 bases are TGCAGTGCTAGAGCTCTACAGGGGTATGGC.

The sample holds many counts of this clone. The read ends 3 residues early relative to the CDR3; the germline J gene fills the gap. The V call is TRBV5-1, the J call TRBJ2-3; TRBD2 agrees at 10 bases. V was pared by 2 bases and J by 2 bases, with 11 bases of the junction left unmatched. Germline assignment: CDR1 SGHRS and CDR2 YFSETQ. The length of the CDR3 is 18 residues. CDR3 amino acids: CASSFGPSGGSFTDTQYF. Partial CDR3 DNA: TGCGCCAGCAGCTTTGGGCCTAGCGGGGGATCATTCACAGATACG.

Many counts were recorded for this clone. With the read ending 3 residues before the CDR3 end, the germline J gene is used to fill in that end. This chain connects TRBV20-1 to TRBJ1-1; D call uncertain. V was shortened by 0 bases and J by 0 bases, with 8 bases between the two germline ends. Germline values: CDR1 DFQATT, CDR2 SNEGSKA (reference sequence). The CDR3 runs 14 residues. The CDR3 reads CSAREAGLNTEAFF. The sequenced part of the CDR3 DNA is TGCAGTGCTAGAGAGGCAGGTTTGAACACTGAA.

This clone was found many times. CDR3 sequence: CASSSSGGANQPQHF. The sequenced part of the CDR3 DNA is TGCGCCAGCAGCTCCTCGGGGGGGGCAAATCAGCCC. The V call is TRBV5-1, the J call TRBJ1-5; D possibly corresponds to TRBD1 (6 bases). The CDR3 end falls 3 residues outside the read, so it is completed with the germline J gene. CDR3 size: 15 residues. CDR1 and CDR2 (germline): SGHRS, YFSETQ. The V end was cut by 3 bases, the J end by 4 bases, with 14 bases between.

Many counts were recorded for this clone. The CDR3 is cut off 3 residues early in the read; its end comes from the germline J gene. This chain connects TRBV7-3 to TRBJ1-1, with unresolved D. Germline loops: CDR1 SGHTA, CDR2 FQGTGA. This CDR3 spans 13 amino acids. Deletions cut 5 bases from V and 2 bases from J, with 9 bases between. This chain's CDR3 is CASSKAQNTEAFF. The sequenced CDR3 bases are TGTGCCAGCAGCAAGGCTCAAAACACTGAA.

This clone was counted ten times or more. Read data end 3 residues before the CDR3 end; the end is taken from the germline J gene. The chain employs TRBV12-3 or TRBV12-4 and TRBJ2-1; TRBD2 matches at 11 bases. CDR3 length: 15 residues. Trimming took 5 bases from V and 4 from J; bases not matched to a gene: 4. The covered CDR3 bases are TGTGCCAGCAGTCCGGGACTAGCGGTATACAATGAG. This encodes CASSPGLAVYNE. The full CDR3 protein reads CASSPGLAVYNEQFF.

This clone appeared many times. The read finishes 3 residues shy of the CDR3 end, and the germline J gene is used to complete it. The chain couples TRBV7-9 to TRBJ2-7; 7 bases line up with TRBD1. CDR1 is SEHNR and CDR2 is FQNEAQ in the germline V gene (reference sequence). The V and J ends lost 1 base and 5 bases, in that order; junction bases with no gene match: 8. The CDR3 length is 15 residues. The sequenced part of the CDR3 DNA is TGTGCCAGCAGCTTAGGGATCAGGGGGACCCACGAG. This sequence encodes CASSLGIRGTHE. The whole CDR3 sequence reads CASSLGIRGTHEQYF.

This clone was counted ten times or more. Its ends do not fully match the called genes, so a read error is possible. The read finishes 3 residues shy of the CDR3 end, and the germline J gene is used to complete it. The J gene is TRBJ1-5, the V gene TRBV6-1, with D tentatively TRBD1 (5 bases). The CDR3 length is 14 residues. Per the germline V gene, CDR1 is MNHNS and CDR2 is SASEGT. The CDR3 is CVSSESGGDQPQHF. The sequenced CDR3 bases are TGTGTCAGCAGTGAATCGGGGGGTGATCAGCCC.